The present T cell receptor beta chain was sequenced within a study of cytomegalovirus exposure and HLA in healthy donors. Turning to the study itself: Counted in an early data release were 65 million to 100 million unique TCRs from HLA-typed donors.

The PCR ran on 60 Vbeta and 13 Jbeta primers. The protocol was immunoSEQ multiplex PCR, while the TCRdb copy is restricted to in-frame clones and leaves out a portion. Altogether more than 150,000 clones are present, roughly 84% being singletons, with the ten largest covering approximately 2.5%. Per germline, CDR1 SGHNT and CDR2 YENEEA. The CDR3 has 15 amino acids. V gave up 5 bases and J gave up 5 bases, with 16 bases separating them. The chain joins TRBV11-3 to TRBJ2-1; D is unclear. Sequencing input: PBMCs. The sequence was obtained from a young woman in good health and CMV-seronegative. CDR3 sequence: CASSPTPGGDNEQFF. The CDR3 region has the DNA TGTGCCAGCAGCCCCACACCCGGCGGTGACAATGAGCAGTTCTTC.